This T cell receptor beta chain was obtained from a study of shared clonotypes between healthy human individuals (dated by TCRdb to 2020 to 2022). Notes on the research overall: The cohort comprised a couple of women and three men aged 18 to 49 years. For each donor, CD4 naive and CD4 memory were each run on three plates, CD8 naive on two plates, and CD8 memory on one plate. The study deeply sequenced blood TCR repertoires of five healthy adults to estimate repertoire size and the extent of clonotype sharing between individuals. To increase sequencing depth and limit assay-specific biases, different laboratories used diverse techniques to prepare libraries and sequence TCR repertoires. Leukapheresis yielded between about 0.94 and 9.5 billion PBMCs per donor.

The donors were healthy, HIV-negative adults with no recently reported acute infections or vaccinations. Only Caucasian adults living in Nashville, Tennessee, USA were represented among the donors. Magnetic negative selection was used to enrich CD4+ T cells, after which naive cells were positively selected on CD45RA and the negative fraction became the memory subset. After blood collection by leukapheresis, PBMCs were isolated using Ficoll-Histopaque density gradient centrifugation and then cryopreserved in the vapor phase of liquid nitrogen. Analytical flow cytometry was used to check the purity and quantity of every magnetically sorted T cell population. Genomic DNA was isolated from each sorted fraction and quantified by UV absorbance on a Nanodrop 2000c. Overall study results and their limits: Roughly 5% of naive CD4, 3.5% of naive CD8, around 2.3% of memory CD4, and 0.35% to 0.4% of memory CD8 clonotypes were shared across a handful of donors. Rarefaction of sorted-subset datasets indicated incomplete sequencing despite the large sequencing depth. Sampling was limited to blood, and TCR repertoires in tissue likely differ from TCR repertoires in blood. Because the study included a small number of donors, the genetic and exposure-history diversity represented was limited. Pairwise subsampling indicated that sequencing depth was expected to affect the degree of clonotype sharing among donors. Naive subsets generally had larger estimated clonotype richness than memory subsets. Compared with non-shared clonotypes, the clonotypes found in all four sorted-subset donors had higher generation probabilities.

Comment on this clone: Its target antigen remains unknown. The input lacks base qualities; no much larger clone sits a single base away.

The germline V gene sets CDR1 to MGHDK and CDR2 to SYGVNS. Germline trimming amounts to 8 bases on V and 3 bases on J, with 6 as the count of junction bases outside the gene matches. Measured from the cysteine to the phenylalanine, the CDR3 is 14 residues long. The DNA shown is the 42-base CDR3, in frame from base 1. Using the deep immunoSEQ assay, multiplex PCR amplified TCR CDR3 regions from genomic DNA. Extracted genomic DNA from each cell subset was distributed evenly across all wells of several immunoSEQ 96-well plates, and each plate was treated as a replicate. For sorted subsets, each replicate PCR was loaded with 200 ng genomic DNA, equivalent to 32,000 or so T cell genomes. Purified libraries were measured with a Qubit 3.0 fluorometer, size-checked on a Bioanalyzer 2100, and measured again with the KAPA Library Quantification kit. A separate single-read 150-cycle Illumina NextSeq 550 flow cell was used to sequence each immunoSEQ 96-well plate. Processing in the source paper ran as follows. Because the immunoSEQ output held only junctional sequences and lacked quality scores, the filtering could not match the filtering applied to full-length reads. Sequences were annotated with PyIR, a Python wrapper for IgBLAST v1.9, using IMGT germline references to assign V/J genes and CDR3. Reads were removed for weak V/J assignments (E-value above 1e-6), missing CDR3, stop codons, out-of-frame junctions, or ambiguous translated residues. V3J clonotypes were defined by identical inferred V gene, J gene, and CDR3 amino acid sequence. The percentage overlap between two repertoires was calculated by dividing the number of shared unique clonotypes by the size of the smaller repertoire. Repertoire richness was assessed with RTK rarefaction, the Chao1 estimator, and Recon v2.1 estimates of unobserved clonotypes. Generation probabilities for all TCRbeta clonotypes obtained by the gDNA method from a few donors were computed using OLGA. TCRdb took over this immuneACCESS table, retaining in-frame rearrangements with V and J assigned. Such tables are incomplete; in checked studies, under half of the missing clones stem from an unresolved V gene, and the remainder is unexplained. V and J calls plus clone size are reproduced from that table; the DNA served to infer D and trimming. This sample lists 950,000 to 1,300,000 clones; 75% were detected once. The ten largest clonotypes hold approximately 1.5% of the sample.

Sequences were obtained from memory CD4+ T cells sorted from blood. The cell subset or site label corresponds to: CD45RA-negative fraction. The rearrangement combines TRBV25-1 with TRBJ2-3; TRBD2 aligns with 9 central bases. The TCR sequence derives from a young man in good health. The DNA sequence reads TGTGCCAGCGGCGGACTAGCGCCGACAGATACGCAGTATTTT. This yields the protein CASGGLAPTDTQYF.